The clone carrying this T cell receptor beta chain was detected many times. Its antigen is unidentified. TCRdb fed the multiplex PCR reads into MiXCR, producing one record per CDR3 protein. The sample has about 150,000 distinct CDR3 sequences, approximately 29% seen once. The CDR3 contains 14 residues. Losses at the gene ends were 6 bases for V and 5 bases for J; bases not matched to a gene: 8. Samples came from axillary lymph nodes draining the breast cancer. These data originate in a study of breast tumors, draining lymph nodes, adjacent tissues. General study findings and limits: Tumor TCR diversity was below lymph nodes but above nontumor tissue. Most tumor T cells seemingly derive from lymph node, then expand in tumor.

This clonotype was obtained from a female donor with breast cancer. Some clones in this sample may be carry-over from other donors' samples. The chain employs TRBV12-3 or TRBV12-4 and TRBJ2-5, with TRBD1 identical over 8 bases. Input material: axillary lymph node tissue. The CDR3: CASRRGQAAETQYF. The DNA of the CDR3 is TGTGCCAGCAGACGGGGACAGGCGGCGGAGACCCAGTACTTC.